This entry lists 10 T cell receptor beta chains sequenced from one sample in a study of CD8 T cells in ankylosing spondylitis. Regarding the study as a whole: Within ankylosing spondylitis blood, a TCR beta motif made up of fewer than ten highly homologous variants appeared to be characteristic.

These receptors have no identified antigens. TCRdb called the 5' RACE reads again in MiXCR, with one record for every CDR3 protein. The top ten clones hold 6.8% of a sample with approximately 540,000 distinct CDR3 sequences, about 13% of them seen once. Specimen: blood, either unsorted or a sorted T cell fraction (not recorded which). These receptors all stem from a male donor with ankylosing spondylitis.

This clonotype was recorded at least ten times. J is TRBJ2-7 and V is TRBV5-1, with TRBD1 matching 9 bases. The CDR3 extends over 15 amino acids. V was clipped by 4 bases and J by 0 bases; unmatched bases: 5. Germline lookup yields CDR1 SGHRS and CDR2 YFSETQ. The CDR3 spells CASSLGQGNSYEQYV. The DNA of the CDR3 is TGCGCCAGCAGCCTTGGACAGGGGAACTCCTACGAGCAGTACGTC.

There are a few counts of this clonotype. Here the CDR3 reads CSARERGRNTGELFF. In nucleotides, the CDR3 is TGCAGTGCTAGAGAGCGCGGGAGGAACACCGGGGAGCTGTTTTTT. This chain connects TRBV20-1 to TRBJ2-2, with 7 positions matching TRBD2. The germline V gene has CDR1 DFQATT and CDR2 SNEGSKA (reference sequence). This CDR3 contains 15 residues. V trimming: 0 bases; J trimming: 1 base; junction bases outside the gene matches: 2.

In its sample, this clonotype was seen a few times. CDR3 in amino acids: CASSLLAGHEETQYF. The CDR3 DNA is TGTGCCAGCTCCCTACTTGCAGGCCATGAAGAGACCCAGTACTTC. This chain joins TRBV18 and TRBJ2-5; D gene uncertain. Germline V gene sequence: CDR1 KGHSH, CDR2 LQKENI. This CDR3 has 15 residues. The V and J ends lost 6 bases and 3 bases respectively, with 17 bases between them. Using reference TRBV18 and TRBJ2-5 for the parts outside the CDR3, the full variable domain is NAGVMQNPRHLVRRRGQEARLRCSPMKGHSHVYWYRQLPEEGLKFMVYLQKENIIDESGMPKERFSAEFPKEGPSILRIQQVVRGDSAAYFCASSLLAGHEETQYFGPGTRLLVL.

The rearrangement joins TRBV7-2 to TRBJ2-5; D gene unclear. Per the germline V gene, CDR1 is SGHTA and CDR2 is FQGNSA. Trimming shortened V by 3 bases and J by 5 bases, and 13 bases separated the two germline ends. The CDR3 is 14 amino acids. In DNA form, the CDR3 reads TGTGCCAGCAGCTTTAAGGGAATTAAGGAGACCCAGTACTTC. Encoded protein: CASSFKGIKETQYF.

The chain has TRBV12-3 or TRBV12-4 and TRBJ2-7; 10 bases are a match to TRBD1. V lost 6 bases to trimming and J lost 2 bases; unmatched junction nucleotides: 4. This CDR3 is 14 amino acids long. This CDR3 is CASRGQGGPYEQYF. The CDR3 coding sequence is TGTGCCAGCAGAGGACAGGGGGGCCCCTACGAGCAGTACTTC.

This clonotype was detected ten times or more. V usage is TRBV5-1 and J usage is TRBJ2-5; D is uncertain. This CDR3 region has 14 residues. V was clipped by 3 bases and J by 3 bases, with 12 bases between them. Germline loops: CDR1 SGHRS, CDR2 YFSETQ. CDR3 nucleotides: TGCGCCAGCAGCTACGACTTTAACAAAGAGACCCAGTACTTC. It translates to CASSYDFNKETQYF.

This clonotype was seen ten or more times. The V and J genes are TRBV4-2 and TRBJ2-4; TRBD2 agrees at 8 bases. The CDR3 length is 14 residues. CDR1 is LGHNA and CDR2 is YNFKEQ in the germline V gene. After removal of 3 bases from V and 5 bases from J, the junction contained 3 bases not matched to a gene. The CDR3 DNA reads TGTGCCAGCAGCCAGTTAGCGGGACAAAACATTCAGTACTTC. This codes for CASSQLAGQNIQYF.

This chain connects TRBV4-1 to TRBJ1-3; D not certain. The CDR3 is 15 residues long. The germline V gene has CDR1 MGHRA and CDR2 YSYEKL. V lost 5 bases, J lost 0 bases, and 11 bases lay in between. The CDR3 coding sequence is TGCGCCAGCAGCTATGAGTGGAGCTCTGGAAACACCATATATTTT. It specifies CASSYEWSSGNTIYF.

The sample holds a few counts of this clonotype. V is TRBV20-1 and J is TRBJ2-1; TRBD2 is a possible D gene (5 bases). Germline V gene lookup returns CDR1 DFQATT and CDR2 SNEGSKA (reference sequence). Deletions cut 5 bases from V and 0 bases from J, with 11 bases between. The CDR3 loop spans 14 amino acids. For the CDR3, the DNA is TGCAGTGCTCTTCGAGGGAGCTCCTACAATGAGCAGTTCTTC. Amino acid sequence: CSALRGSSYNEQFF.

The CDR3 DNA is TGTGCCAGCAGTCCTGGGTCGCTCTCGGCCGGGGAGCTGTTTTTT. This sequence encodes CASSPGSLSAGELFF. The rearrangement joins TRBV12-3 or TRBV12-4 to TRBJ2-2, with unresolved D. V shed 5 bases and J shed 6 bases, with 16 bases lying between them. CDR3 length: 15 amino acids.